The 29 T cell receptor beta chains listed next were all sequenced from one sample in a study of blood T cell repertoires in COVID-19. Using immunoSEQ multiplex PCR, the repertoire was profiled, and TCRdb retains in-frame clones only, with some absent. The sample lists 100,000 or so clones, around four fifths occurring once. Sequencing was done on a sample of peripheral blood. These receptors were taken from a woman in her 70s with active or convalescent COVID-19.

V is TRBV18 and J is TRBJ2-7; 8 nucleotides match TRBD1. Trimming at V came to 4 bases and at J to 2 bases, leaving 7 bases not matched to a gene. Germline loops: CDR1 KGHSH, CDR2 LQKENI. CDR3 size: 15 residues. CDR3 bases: TGTGCCAGCTCACGAGGACAGGGCGGTGCCTACGAGCAGTACTTC. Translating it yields CASSRGQGGAYEQYF.

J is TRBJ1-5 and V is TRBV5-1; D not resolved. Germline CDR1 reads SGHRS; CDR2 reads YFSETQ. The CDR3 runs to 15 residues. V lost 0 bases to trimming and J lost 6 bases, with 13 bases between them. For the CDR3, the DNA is TGCGCCAGCAGCTTGGGGGGAGAGATTGGTCAGCCCCAGCATTTT. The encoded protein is CASSLGGEIGQPQHF.

The DNA for the CDR3 is TGTGCCAGCAGTTCGTGGACAGGGAGTTCACCCCTCCACTTT. The encoded protein is CASSSWTGSSPLHF. The genes are TRBV6-5 and TRBJ1-6; TRBD1 matches at 8 bases. V trimming: 4 bases; J trimming: 9 bases; junction bases outside the gene matches: 5. The CDR3 length is 14 residues. Germline V CDR1 and CDR2: MNHEY, SVGAGI.

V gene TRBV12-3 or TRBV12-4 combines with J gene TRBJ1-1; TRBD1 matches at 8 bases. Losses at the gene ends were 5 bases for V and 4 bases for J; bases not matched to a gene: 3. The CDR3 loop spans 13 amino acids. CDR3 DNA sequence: TGTGCCAGCAGTGAAGACAGGGGCACTGAAGCTTTCTTT. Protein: CASSEDRGTEAFF.

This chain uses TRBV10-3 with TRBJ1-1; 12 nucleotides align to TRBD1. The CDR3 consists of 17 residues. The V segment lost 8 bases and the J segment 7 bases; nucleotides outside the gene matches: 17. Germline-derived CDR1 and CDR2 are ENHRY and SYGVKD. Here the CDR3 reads CAISRGGQGALAGEAFF. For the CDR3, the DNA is TGTGCCATCTCTCGAGGGGGACAGGGGGCGTTGGCCGGTGAAGCTTTCTTT.

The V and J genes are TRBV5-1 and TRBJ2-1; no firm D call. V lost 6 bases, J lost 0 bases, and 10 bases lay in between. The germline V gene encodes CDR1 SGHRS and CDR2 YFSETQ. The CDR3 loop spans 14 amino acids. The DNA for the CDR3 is TGCGCCAGCAATCTAGATAGCTCCTACAATGAGCAGTTCTTC. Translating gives CASNLDSSYNEQFF.

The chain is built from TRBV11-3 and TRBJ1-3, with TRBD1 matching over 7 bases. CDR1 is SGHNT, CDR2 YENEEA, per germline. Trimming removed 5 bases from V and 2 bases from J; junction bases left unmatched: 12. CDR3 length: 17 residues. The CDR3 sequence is CASSAAAEGAAGNTIYF. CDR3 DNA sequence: TGTGCCAGCAGCGCCGCCGCAGAGGGGGCCGCTGGAAACACCATATATTTT.

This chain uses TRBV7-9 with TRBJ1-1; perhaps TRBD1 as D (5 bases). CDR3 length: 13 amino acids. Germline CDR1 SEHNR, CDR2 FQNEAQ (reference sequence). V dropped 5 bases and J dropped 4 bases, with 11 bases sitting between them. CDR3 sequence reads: CASSPSGGTEAFF. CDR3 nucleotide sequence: TGTGCCAGCAGCCCCTCGGGGGGCACTGAAGCTTTCTTT. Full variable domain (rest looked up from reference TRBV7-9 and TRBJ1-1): DTGVSQNPRHKITKRGQNVTFRCDPISEHNRLYWYRQTLGQGPEFLTYFQNEAQLEKSRLLSDRFSAERPKGSFSTLEIQRTEQGDSAMYLCASSPSGGTEAFFGQGTRLTVV.

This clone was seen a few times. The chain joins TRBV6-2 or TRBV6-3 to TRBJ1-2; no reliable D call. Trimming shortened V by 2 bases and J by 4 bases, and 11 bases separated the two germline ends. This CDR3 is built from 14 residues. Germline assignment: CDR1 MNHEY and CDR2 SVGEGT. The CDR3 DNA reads TGTGCCAGCAGTTACCCCGGGGTAATCTATGGCTACACCTTC. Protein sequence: CASSYPGVIYGYTF.

The CDR3: CASSTRRGDRLGVHSNQPQHF. The CDR3, as DNA: TGTGCCAGCAGCACTCGCAGGGGGGACAGGCTGGGGGTCCATAGCAATCAGCCCCAGCATTTT. The rearrangement joins TRBV7-9 to TRBJ1-5; 8 bases are a match to TRBD1. Germline V gene lookup returns CDR1 SEHNR and CDR2 FQNEAQ (reference sequence). The CDR3 is 21 residues long. V was clipped by 5 bases and J by 0 bases; unmatched bases: 21.

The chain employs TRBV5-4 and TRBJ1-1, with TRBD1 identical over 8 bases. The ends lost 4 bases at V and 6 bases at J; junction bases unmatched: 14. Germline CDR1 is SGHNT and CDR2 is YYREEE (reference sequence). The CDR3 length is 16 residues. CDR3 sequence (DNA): TGTGCCAGCAGCCCAGGGGGCCTCGATCGAGTCGCTGAAGCTTTCTTT. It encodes CASSPGGLDRVAEAFF.

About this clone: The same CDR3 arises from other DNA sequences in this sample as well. DNA of the CDR3: TGCGCCAGCAGCTTGGTAGGGGGCTCCTACGAGCAGTACTTC. This encodes CASSLVGGSYEQYF. This chain joins TRBV5-1 and TRBJ2-7; D might be TRBD1 (6 bases). V was trimmed by 0 bases and J by 0 bases, leaving 7 bases between them. Germline V gene data show CDR1 as SGHRS and CDR2 as YFSETQ. This CDR3 spans 14 amino acids.

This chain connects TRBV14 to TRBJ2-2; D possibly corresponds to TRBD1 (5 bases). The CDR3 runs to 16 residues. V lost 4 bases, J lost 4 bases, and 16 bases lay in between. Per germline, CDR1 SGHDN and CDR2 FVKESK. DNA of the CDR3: TGTGCCAGCAGCCCCCTCAGGGCAGGCGGCACCGGGGAGCTGTTTTTT. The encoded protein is CASSPLRAGGTGELFF.

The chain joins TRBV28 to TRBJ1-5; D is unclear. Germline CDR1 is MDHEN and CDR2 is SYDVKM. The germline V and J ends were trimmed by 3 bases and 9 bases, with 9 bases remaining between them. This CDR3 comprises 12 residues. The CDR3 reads CASSLAVRPQHF. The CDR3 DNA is TGTGCCAGCAGTTTGGCGGTGAGGCCCCAGCATTTT.

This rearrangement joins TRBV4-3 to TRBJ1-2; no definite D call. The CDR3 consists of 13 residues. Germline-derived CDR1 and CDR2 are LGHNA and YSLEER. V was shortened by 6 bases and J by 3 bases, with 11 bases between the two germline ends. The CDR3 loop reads CASRPKGDYGYTF. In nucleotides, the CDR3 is TGCGCCAGCAGACCAAAGGGAGACTATGGCTACACCTTC.

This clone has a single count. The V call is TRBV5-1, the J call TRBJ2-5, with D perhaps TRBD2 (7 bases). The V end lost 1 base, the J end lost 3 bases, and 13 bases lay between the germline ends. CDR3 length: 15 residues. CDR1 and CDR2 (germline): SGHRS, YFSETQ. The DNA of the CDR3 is TGCGCCAGCAGCTTGACGGGGGGCAGGAAAGAGACCCAGTACTTC. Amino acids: CASSLTGGRKETQYF.

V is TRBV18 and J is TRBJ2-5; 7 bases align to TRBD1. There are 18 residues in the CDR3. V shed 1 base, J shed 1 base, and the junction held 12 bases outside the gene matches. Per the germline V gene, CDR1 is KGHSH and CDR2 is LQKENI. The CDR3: CASSPLNLYRDSQETQYF. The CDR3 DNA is TGTGCCAGCTCACCACTGAATCTTTACCGGGACAGCCAAGAGACCCAGTACTTC.

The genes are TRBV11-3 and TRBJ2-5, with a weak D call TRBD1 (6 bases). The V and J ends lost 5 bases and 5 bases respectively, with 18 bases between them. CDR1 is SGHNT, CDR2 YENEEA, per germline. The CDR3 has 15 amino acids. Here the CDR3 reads CASSMDGTPGETQYF. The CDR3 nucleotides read TGTGCCAGCAGCATGGACGGGACACCGGGCGAGACCCAGTACTTC. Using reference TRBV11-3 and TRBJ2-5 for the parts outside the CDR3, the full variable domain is EAGVVQSPRYKIIEKKQPVAFWCNPISGHNTLYWYLQNLGQGPELLIRYENEEAVDDSQLPKDRFSAERLKGVDSTLKIQPAELGDSAVYLCASSMDGTPGETQYFGPGTRLLVL.

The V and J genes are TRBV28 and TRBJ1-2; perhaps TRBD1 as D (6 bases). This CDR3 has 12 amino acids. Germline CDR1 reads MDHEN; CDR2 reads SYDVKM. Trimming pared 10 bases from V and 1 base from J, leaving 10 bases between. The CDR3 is CAIQDSNYGYTF. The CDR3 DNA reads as TGTGCCATCCAGGACAGTAACTATGGCTACACCTTC.

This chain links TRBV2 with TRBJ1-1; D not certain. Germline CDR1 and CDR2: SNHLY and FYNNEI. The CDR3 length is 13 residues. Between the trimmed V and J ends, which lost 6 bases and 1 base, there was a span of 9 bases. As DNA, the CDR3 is TGTGCCAGCAGCCAGAATTCGAACACTGAAGCTTTCTTT. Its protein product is CASSQNSNTEAFF.

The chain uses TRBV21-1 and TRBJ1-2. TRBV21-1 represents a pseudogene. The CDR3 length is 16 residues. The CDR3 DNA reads TGTGCCAGCCCCCCCCGGACGGGGGAAGAAGTTTACGGCTACACCTTC. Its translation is CASPPRTGEEVYGYTF.

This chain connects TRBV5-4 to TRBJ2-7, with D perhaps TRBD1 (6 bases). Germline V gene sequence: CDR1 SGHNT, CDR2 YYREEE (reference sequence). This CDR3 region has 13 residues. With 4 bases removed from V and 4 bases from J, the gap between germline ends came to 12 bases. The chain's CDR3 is CASSPGQEYEQYF. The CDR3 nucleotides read TGTGCCAGCAGCCCGGGACAAGAATACGAGCAGTACTTC.

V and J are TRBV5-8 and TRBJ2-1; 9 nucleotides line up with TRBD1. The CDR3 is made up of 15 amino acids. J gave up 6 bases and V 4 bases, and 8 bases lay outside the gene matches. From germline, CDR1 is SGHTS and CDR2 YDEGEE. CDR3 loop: CASSTGTGISNEQFF. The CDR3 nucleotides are TGTGCCAGCAGCACCGGGACAGGGATTTCCAATGAGCAGTTCTTC.

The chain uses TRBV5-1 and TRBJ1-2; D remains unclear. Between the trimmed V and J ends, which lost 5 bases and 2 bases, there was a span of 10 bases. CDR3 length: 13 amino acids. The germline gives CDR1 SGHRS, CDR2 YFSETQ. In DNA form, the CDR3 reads TGCGCCAGCAGTACTTCACAGAACTATGGCTACACCTTC. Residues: CASSTSQNYGYTF.

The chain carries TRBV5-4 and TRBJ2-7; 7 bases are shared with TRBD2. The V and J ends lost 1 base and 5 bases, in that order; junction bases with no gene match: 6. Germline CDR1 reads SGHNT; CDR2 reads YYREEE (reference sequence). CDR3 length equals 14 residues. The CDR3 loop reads CASSLWLAVDEQYF. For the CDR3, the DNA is TGTGCCAGCAGCTTGTGGCTAGCGGTCGACGAGCAGTACTTC. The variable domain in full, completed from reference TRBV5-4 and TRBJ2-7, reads ETGVTQSPTHLIKTRGQQVTLRCSSQSGHNTVSWYQQALGQGPQFIFQYYREEENGRGNFPPRFSGLQFPNYSSELNVNALELDDSALYLCASSLWLAVDEQYFGPGTRLTVT.

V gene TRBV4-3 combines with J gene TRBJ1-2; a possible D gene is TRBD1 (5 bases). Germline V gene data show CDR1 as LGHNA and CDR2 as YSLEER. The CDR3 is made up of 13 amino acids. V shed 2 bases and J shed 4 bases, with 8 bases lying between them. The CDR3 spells CASSQPGPYGYTF. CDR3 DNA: TGCGCCAGCAGCCAACCAGGGCCCTATGGCTACACCTTC.

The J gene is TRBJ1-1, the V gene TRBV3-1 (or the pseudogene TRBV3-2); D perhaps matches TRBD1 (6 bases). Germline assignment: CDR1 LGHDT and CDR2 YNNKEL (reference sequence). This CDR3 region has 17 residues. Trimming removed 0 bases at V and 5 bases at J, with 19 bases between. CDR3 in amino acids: CASSQDAYVGGRTEAFF. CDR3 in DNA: TGTGCCAGCAGCCAAGATGCTTACGTAGGGGGTAGGACTGAAGCTTTCTTT.

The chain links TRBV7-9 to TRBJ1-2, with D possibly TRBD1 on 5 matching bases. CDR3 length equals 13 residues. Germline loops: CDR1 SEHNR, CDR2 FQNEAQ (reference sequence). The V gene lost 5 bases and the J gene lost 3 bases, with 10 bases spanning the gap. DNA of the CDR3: TGTGCCAGCAGCGGCTCCAGGGACTATGGCTACACCTTC. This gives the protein CASSGSRDYGYTF.

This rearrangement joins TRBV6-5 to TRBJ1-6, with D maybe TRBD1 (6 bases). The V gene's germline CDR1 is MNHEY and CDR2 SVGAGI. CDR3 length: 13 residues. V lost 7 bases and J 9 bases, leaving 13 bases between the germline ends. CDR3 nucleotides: TGTGCCAGCACCCGGACAGACGGTTCACCCCTCCACTTT. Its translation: CASTRTDGSPLHF.